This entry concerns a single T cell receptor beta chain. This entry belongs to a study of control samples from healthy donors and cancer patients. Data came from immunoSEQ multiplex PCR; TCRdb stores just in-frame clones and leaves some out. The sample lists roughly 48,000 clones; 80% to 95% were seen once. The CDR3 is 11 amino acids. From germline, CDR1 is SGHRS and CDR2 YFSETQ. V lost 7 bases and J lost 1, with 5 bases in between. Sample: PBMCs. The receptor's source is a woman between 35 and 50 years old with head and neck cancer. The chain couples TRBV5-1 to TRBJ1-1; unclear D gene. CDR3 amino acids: CASGGNTEAFF. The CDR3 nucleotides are TGCGCCAGCGGCGGGAACACTGAAGCTTTCTTT.